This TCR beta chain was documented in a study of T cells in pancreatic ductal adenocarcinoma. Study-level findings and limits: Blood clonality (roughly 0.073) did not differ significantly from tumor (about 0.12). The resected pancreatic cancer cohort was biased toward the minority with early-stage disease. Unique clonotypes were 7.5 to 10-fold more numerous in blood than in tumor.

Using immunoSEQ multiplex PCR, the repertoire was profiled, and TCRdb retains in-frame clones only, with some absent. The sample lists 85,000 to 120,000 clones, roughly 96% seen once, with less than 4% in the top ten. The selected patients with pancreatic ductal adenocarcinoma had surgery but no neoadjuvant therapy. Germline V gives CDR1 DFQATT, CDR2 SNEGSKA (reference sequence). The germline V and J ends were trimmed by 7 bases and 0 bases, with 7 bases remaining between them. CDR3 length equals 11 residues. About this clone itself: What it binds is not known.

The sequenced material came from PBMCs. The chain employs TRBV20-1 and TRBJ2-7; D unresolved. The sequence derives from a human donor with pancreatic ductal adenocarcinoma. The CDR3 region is CSGSSSYEQYF. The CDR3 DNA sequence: TGCAGTGGTAGCAGCTCCTACGAGCAGTACTTC.